Sequencing of this TCR beta chain was carried out in a study of blood T cell repertoires in COVID-19. Study-level information: Donors in the United States, Italy and Spain gave samples during acute or convalescent COVID-19. Nucleic acid was either cDNA or gDNA, and it came from T cells, B-cell-depleted T cells, or PBMCs.

The germline gives CDR1 SGHAT, CDR2 FQDESV (reference sequence). The CDR3 contains 15 residues. V was trimmed by 3 bases and J by 13 bases, leaving 19 bases between them. In the original analysis: For nucleated cells, counts were estimated from reference gene primer amplification. The repertoire was sequenced with immunoSEQ multiplex PCR; TCRdb's copy has only in-frame clones and lacks some. The V and J calls and the clone size are those of that table, but D and trimming were determined from the DNA. The table lists roughly 250,000 clones, approximately 83% of them singletons. This chain joins TRBV11-1 and TRBJ1-6, with a weak D call TRBD1 (5 bases). The material sequenced was peripheral blood. This TCR came from a woman at least 80 years old with acute or convalescent COVID-19. Here the CDR3 reads CASSLPQGDESPLHF. CDR3 nucleotide sequence: TGTGCCAGCAGCTTGCCTCAGGGTGATGAGAGTCCCCTCCACTTT.